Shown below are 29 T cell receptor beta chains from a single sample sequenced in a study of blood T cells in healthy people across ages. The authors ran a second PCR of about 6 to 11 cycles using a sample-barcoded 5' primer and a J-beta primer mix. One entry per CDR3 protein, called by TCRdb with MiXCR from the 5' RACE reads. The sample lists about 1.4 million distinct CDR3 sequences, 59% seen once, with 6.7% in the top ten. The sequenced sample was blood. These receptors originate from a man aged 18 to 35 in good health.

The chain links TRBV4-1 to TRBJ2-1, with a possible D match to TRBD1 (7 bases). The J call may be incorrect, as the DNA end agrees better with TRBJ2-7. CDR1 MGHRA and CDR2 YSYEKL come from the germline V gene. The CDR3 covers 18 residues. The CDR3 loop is CASSQELWVDRRDYEQYF. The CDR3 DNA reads TGCGCCAGCAGCCAAGAATTGTGGGTGGACAGGAGGGACTACGAGCAGTACTTC.

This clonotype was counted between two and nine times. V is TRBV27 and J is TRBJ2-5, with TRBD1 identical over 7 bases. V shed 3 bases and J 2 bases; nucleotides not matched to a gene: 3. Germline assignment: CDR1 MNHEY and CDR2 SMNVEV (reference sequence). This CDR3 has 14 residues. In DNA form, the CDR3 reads TGTGCCAGCAGTTTTGACAGGGATCAAGAGACCCAGTACTTC. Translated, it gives CASSFDRDQETQYF.

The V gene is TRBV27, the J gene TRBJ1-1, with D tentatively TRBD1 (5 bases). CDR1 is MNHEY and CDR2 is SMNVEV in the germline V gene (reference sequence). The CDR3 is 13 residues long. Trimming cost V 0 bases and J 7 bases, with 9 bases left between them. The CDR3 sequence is CASSLSWGGEAFF. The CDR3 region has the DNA TGTGCCAGCAGTTTATCTTGGGGCGGTGAAGCTTTCTTT.

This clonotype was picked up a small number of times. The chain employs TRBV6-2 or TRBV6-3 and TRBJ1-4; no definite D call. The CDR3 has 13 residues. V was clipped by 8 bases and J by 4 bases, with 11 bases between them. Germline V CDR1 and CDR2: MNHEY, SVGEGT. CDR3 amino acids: CASSADFNEKLFF. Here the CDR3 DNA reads TGTGCCAGCTCGGCAGACTTTAATGAAAAACTGTTTTTT.

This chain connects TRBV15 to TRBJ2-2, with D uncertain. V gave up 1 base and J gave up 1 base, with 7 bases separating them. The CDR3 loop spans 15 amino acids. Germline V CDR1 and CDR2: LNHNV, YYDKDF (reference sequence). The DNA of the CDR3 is TGTGCCACCAGCAGAGGGACCGGGAACACCGGGGAGCTGTTTTTT. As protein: CATSRGTGNTGELFF.

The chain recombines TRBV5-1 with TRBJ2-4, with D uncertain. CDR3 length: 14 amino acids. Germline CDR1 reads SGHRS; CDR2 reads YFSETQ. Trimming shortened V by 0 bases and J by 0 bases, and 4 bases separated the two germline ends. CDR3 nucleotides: TGCGCCAGCAGCTTGGGGACAGCCAAAAACATTCAGTACTTC. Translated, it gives CASSLGTAKNIQYF.

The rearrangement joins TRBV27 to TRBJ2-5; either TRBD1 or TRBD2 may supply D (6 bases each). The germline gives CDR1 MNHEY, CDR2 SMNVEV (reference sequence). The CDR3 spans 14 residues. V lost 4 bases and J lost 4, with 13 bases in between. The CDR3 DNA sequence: TGTGCCAGCAGTTCCTTAGAGGGGGGAGAGACCCAGTACTTC. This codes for CASSSLEGGETQYF.

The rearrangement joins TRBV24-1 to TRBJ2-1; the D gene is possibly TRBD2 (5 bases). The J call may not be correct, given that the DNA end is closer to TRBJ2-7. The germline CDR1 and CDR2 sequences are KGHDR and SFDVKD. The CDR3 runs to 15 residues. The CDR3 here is CATSDREGNYNEQYF. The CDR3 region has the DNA TGTGCCACCAGTGACCGTGAGGGCAACTACAATGAGCAGTACTTC.

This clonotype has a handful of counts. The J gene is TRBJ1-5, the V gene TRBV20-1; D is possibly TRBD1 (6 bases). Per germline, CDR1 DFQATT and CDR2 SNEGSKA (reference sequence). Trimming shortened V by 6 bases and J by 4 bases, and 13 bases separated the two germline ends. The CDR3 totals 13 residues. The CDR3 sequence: CSASRGGNQPQHF. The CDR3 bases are TGCAGTGCCTCGAGGGGGGGGAATCAGCCCCAGCATTTT.

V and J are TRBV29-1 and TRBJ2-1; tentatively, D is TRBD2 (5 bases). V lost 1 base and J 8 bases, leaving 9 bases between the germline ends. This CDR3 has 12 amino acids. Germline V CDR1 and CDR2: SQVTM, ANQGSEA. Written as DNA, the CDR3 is TGCAGCGTTGAAGGGTCGGGGTATGAGCAGTTCTTC. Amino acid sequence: CSVEGSGYEQFF.

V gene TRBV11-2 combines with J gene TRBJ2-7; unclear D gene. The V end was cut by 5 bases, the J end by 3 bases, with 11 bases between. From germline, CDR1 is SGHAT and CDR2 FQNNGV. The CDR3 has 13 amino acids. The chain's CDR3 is CASSVIERYEQYF. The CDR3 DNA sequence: TGTGCCAGCAGCGTAATTGAGCGCTACGAGCAGTACTTC.

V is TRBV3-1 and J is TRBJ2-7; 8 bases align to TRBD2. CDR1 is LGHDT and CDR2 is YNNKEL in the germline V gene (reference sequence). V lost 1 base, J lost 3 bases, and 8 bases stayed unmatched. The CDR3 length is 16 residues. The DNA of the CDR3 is TGTGCCAGCAGCCAAGGATTTGTAGCGGGGCACTACGAGCAGTACTTC. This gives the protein CASSQGFVAGHYEQYF.

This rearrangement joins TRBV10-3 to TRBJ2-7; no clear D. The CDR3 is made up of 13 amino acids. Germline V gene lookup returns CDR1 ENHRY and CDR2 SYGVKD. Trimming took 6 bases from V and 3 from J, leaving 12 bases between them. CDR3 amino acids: CAISAVHYYEQYF. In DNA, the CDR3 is TGTGCCATCAGCGCCGTACATTACTACGAGCAGTACTTC.

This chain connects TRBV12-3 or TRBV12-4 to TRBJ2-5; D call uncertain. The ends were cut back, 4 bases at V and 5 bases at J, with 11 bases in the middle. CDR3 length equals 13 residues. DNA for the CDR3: TGTGCCAGCAGTTACAGCTTCTTCGAGACCCAGTACTTC. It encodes CASSYSFFETQYF.

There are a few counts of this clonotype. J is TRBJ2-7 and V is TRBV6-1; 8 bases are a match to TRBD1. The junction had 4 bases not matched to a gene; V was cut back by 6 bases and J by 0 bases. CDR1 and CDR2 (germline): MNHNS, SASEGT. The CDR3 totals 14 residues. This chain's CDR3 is CASRVGTGSYEQYF. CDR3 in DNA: TGTGCCAGCAGGGTCGGGACAGGCTCCTACGAGCAGTACTTC.

The DNA for the CDR3 is TGTGCCAGCAGTTACTCCTTGGGCGTTGGGGCTTTCTTT. Amino acid sequence: CASSYSLGVGAFF. This chain joins TRBV6-2 or TRBV6-3 and TRBJ1-1; D is ambiguous. Germline CDR1 is MNHEY and CDR2 is SVGEGT. The V gene lost 0 bases and the J gene lost 11 bases, with 13 bases spanning the gap. The CDR3 is made up of 13 amino acids.

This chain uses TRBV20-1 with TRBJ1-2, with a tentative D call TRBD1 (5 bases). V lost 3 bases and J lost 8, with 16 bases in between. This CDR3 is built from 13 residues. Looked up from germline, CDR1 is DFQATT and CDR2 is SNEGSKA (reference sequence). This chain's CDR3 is CSASRDARGGYTF. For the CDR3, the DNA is TGCAGTGCTAGCCGGGACGCCCGCGGAGGCTACACCTTC.

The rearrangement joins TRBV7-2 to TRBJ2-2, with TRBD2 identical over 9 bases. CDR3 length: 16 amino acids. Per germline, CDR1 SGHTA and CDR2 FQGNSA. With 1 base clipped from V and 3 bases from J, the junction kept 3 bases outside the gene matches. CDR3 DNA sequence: TGTGCCAGCAGCTTAGGGACTAGCGCCTACACCGGGGAGCTGTTTTTT. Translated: CASSLGTSAYTGELFF.

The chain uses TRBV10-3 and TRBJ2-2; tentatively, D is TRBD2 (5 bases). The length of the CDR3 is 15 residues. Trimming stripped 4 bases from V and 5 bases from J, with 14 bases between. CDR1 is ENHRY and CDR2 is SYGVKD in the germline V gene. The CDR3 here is CAISGGAERTGELFF. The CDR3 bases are TGTGCCATCAGTGGGGGAGCTGAGAGGACCGGGGAGCTGTTTTTT.

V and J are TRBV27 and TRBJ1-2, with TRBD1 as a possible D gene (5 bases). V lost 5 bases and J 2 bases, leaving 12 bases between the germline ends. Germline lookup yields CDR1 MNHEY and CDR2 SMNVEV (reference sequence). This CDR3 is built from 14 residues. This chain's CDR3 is CASSVLSGNYGYTF. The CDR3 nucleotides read TGTGCCAGCAGTGTGTTATCAGGGAACTATGGCTACACCTTC.

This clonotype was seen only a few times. The CDR3 is CASIPGTDNYEQYF. Written as DNA, the CDR3 is TGTGCCAGCATCCCCGGGACGGATAACTACGAGCAGTACTTC. The rearrangement uses TRBV21-1 and TRBJ2-5; TRBD1, as called in the table, went unchecked against the DNA. The J call may be incorrect, as the DNA end agrees better with TRBJ2-7. TRBV21-1 is a pseudogene locus. CDR3 length: 14 residues.

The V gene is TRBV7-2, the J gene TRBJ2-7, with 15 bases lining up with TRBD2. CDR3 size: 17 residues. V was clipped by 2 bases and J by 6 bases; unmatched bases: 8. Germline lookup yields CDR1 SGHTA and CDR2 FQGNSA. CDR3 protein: CASSLRTSGRAAVEQYF. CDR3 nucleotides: TGTGCCAGCAGCTTAAGGACTAGCGGGAGGGCGGCCGTCGAGCAGTACTTC.

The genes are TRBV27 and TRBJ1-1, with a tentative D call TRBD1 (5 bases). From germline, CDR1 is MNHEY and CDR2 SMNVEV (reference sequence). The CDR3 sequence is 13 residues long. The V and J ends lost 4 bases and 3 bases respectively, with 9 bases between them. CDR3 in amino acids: CASSSLGDTEAFF. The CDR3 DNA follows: TGTGCCAGCAGTTCCCTAGGGGACACTGAAGCTTTCTTT.

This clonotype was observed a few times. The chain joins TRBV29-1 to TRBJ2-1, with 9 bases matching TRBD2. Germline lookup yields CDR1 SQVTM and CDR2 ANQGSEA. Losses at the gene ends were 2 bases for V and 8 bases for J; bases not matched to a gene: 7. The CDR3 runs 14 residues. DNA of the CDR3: TGCAGCGTTGAATGGCTAGCGGGGATGGATGAGCAGTTCTTC. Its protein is CSVEWLAGMDEQFF.

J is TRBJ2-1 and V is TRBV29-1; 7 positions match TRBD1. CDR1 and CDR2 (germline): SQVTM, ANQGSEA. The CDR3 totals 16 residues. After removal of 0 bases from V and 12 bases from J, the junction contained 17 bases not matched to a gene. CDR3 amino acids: CSVEDRLTGDPHGQFF. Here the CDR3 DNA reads TGCAGCGTTGAAGATCGGTTAACAGGGGACCCCCATGGGCAGTTCTTC.

The CDR3 coding sequence is TGTGCCAGCAGCCCCAGTCAGTCTAGCGATTCGAATGAGCAGTTCTTC. Encoded protein: CASSPSQSSDSNEQFF. V is TRBV14 and J is TRBJ2-1, with D possibly being TRBD2 (6 bases). The germline V gene has CDR1 SGHDN and CDR2 FVKESK. The CDR3 runs to 16 residues. Deletions cut 4 bases from V and 7 bases from J, with 20 bases between.

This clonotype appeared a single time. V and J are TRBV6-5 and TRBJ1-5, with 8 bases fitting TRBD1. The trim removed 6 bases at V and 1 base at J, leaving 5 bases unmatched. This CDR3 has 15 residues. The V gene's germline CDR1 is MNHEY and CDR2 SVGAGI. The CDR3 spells CASRTGALSNQPQHF. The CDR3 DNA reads TGTGCCAGCAGGACAGGGGCCCTGAGCAATCAGCCCCAGCATTTT.

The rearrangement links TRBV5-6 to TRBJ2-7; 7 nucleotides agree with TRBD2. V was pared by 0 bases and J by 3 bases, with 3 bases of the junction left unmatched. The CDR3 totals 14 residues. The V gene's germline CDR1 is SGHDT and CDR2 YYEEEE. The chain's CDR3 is CASSLVGTNYEQYF. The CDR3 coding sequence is TGTGCCAGCAGCTTGGTAGGGACTAACTACGAGCAGTACTTC.

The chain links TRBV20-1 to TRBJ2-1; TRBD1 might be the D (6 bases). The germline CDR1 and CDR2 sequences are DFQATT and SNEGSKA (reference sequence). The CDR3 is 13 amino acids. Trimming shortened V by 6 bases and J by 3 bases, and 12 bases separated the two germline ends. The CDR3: CSAEAGDYNEQFF. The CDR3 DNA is TGCAGTGCGGAGGCAGGGGACTACAATGAGCAGTTCTTC.